The 11 T cell receptor beta chains reported below all come from one sample, sequenced in a study of tumor-infiltrating lymphocytes in primary liver carcinoma. Production of TCR beta cDNA used 500 ng total RNA together with a constant-region primer. Construction of TCR beta libraries relied on three successive nested multiplex PCR rounds employing slightly modified ARM-PCR. Primers for the first two PCR rounds were TRBV1-TRBV30 forward primers and a C-beta reverse primer (approximately 9 cycles per round). Using its own MiXCR run on the multiplex PCR reads, TCRdb lists one record per CDR3 protein. The data contain about 120,000 distinct CDR3 sequences, 55% to 65% of them seen just once; the ten biggest clones take up roughly a tenth. DNA and RNA were both co-extracted from around 20-30 mg of bulk tissue that had not been sorted. The sample taken for sequencing was liver tumor tissue from sampling region 1. Regarding subset: tumor region T1, superior pole. The receptors here all came from a woman in her sixties or seventies with primary liver carcinoma and hepatitis B virus infection.

There are many counts of this clonotype. The chain combines TRBV4-1 with TRBJ1-2; 9 nucleotides line up with TRBD1. The V gene's germline CDR1 is MGHRA and CDR2 YSYEKL. The length of the CDR3 is 15 residues. V shed 1 base and J 3 bases; nucleotides not matched to a gene: 3. CDR3 bases: TGCGCCAGCAGCCAAGTCGGGACAGGGTACTATGGCTACACCTTC. Its protein product is CASSQVGTGYYGYTF.

Concerning this clonotype itself: This may come from a read error, since a much larger clone is one base off. The chain uses TRBV7-9 and TRBJ2-1, with 7 bases that match TRBD2. CDR1 and CDR2 (germline): SEHNR, FQNEAQ (reference sequence). V was pared by 5 bases and J by 7 bases, with 14 bases of the junction left unmatched. The CDR3 runs 16 residues. The chain's CDR3 is CASSPGTNGITNEQFF. The CDR3 DNA reads TGTGCCAGCAGCCCCGGGACTAACGGGATTACGAATGAGCAGTTCTTC.

As to this clonotype: A read error may produce the germline difference seen at one junction end. This chain joins TRBV6-6 and TRBJ1-1; D ambiguous. This CDR3 comprises 14 residues. The germline V gene has CDR1 MNHNY and CDR2 SVGAGI (reference sequence). Written as DNA, the CDR3 is TGTGCCAGCCGAAGACTGGCCTCGAACACTGAAGTTTTCTTT. As protein: CASRRLASNTEVFF.

Comments on this clonotype: A much larger clone differs from this one at a single base, so this may be a read error. This chain connects TRBV6-1 to TRBJ2-3; the D is unclear. Trimming stripped 5 bases from V and 2 bases from J, with 17 bases between. The germline CDR1 and CDR2 sequences are MNHNS and SASEGT. The CDR3 contains 16 residues. The CDR3 DNA reads TGTGCCAGCAGTACCATGAAGAGTATTCCCACAGATACGCAGTATTTT. The encoded protein is CASSTMKSIPTDTQYF.

This clonotype was detected a few times. A much larger clone differs by one base, so this may be a read error. The gene calls are TRBV5-1 and TRBJ2-1; TRBD1 aligns across 7 bases. Per the germline V gene, CDR1 is SGHRS and CDR2 is YFSETQ. The length of the CDR3 is 16 residues. The CDR3 reads CASIGTAARSYNERFF. The CDR3 DNA follows: TGCGCCAGCATCGGGACAGCCGCTAGGTCCTACAATGAGCGGTTCTTC.

This clonotype showed up many times. This sequence joins TRBV4-1 and TRBJ2-3; 13 bases line up with TRBD2. The CDR3 is made up of 19 amino acids. Unmatched junction bases numbered 14, after V lost 4 bases and J lost 4 bases. CDR1 is MGHRA and CDR2 is YSYEKL in the germline V gene. Here the CDR3 DNA reads TGCGCCAGCAGCCCGGGAGGACTAGCGGGAGAGGAGGACCCAGATACGCAGTATTTT. Encoded protein: CASSPGGLAGEEDPDTQYF.

This chain uses TRBV10-2 with TRBJ2-5; 12 bases are a match to TRBD2. V shed 10 bases and J 6 bases; nucleotides not matched to a gene: 15. The CDR3 length is 16 residues. The germline V gene encodes CDR1 WSHSY and CDR2 SAAADI. The CDR3 sequence: CANSEELAGGRKTQYF. CDR3 DNA: TGCGCCAATAGTGAGGAACTAGCGGGAGGCCGAAAGACCCAGTACTTC.

The sample holds many counts of this clonotype. The chain combines TRBV5-1 with TRBJ1-1; D is unresolved. Germline loops: CDR1 SGHRS, CDR2 YFSETQ. V gave up 5 bases and J gave up 3 bases, with 14 bases separating them. This CDR3 contains 14 residues. The CDR3 DNA follows: TGCGCCAGCAGACTGGGTGGGTCAGACACTGAAGCTTTCTTT. Encoded protein: CASRLGGSDTEAFF.

Details on this clonotype: This clone may be a read error of a much larger clone one base away. This chain joins TRBV7-9 and TRBJ2-7; D gene uncertain. CDR1 SEHNR and CDR2 FQNEAQ come from the germline V gene (reference sequence). This CDR3 is 12 amino acids long. The CDR3 bases are TGTACCAGCAGCTTAGCCGACTACGAGCAGTACTTC. Translation gives CTSSLADYEQYF. The whole variable domain, filled in from reference TRBV7-9 and TRBJ2-7, reads DTGVSQNPRHKITKRGQNVTFRCDPISEHNRLYWYRQTLGQGPEFLTYFQNEAQLEKSRLLSDRFSAERPKGSFSTLEIQRTEQGDSAMYLCTSSLADYEQYFGPGTRLTVT.

Of note for this clonotype: Mismatch with germline at one junction end may stem from a read error. The chain couples TRBV11-1 to TRBJ2-2, with D maybe TRBD2 (5 bases). Germline CDR1 and CDR2: SGHAT and FQDESV (reference sequence). The CDR3 length is 17 residues. CDR3 DNA sequence: TGTGCCAGCAGATTAGCGCCAGAGTTCGCGAACACCTGGGAGCTGTTTTTT. It encodes CASRLAPEFANTWELFF.

The chain uses TRBV5-6 and TRBJ2-1; D uncertain. Germline lookup yields CDR1 SGHDT and CDR2 YYEEEE. The CDR3 runs to 11 residues. V was clipped by 1 base and J by 10 bases, with 6 bases between them. Here the CDR3 DNA reads TGTGCCAGCAGCTTGTTATACGAGCAGTTCTTC. Protein sequence: CASSLLYEQFF. Based on the CDR3 plus reference TRBV5-6 and TRBJ2-1, the full variable domain is DAGVTQSPTHLIKTRGQQVTLRCSPKSGHDTVSWYQQALGQGPQFIFQYYEEEERQRGNFPDRFSGHQFPNYSSELNVNALLLGDSALYLCASSLLYEQFFGPGTRLTVL.